The text below deals with one TCR beta chain. This sample was taken from a study of long-term antiretroviral therapy in people with HIV. The authors ran the immunoSEQ assay, v3.0, at survey level. This table comes from immunoSEQ multiplex PCR, and its TCRdb copy is limited to in-frame clones, with some not included. The sample has about 28,000 clones; over 85% are singletons. The V and J ends lost 2 bases and 6 bases respectively, with 15 bases between them. CDR1 and CDR2 from the germline V gene are SGHNT and YYREEE (reference sequence). This CDR3 contains 15 residues. This chain connects TRBV5-4 to TRBJ2-1, with D possibly matching TRBD2 (6 bases). The sequence was obtained from a woman under 30 with HIV. Sequencing used unsorted PBMCs, obtained 1.8 years after starting antiretroviral therapy. The CDR3 protein is CASSLSGAAPNEQFF. CDR3 in DNA: TGTGCCAGCAGCTTATCGGGAGCAGCCCCCAATGAGCAGTTCTTC.